Presented here are 17 T cell receptor beta chains from one specimen sequenced in a study of shared clonotypes between healthy human individuals. The table came from immunoSEQ multiplex PCR; TCRdb's copy has only in-frame clones and leaves some out. Of about 800,000 clones listed, 90% to 98% are singletons. CD45RO negativity and positive selection for CCR7 defined naive CD8 cells, a population that excluded terminally differentiated effector memory CD45RA+ cells. Sequenced material: naive CD8+ T cells sorted from blood. The receptors were gathered from a man aged 30 to 45 in good health.

This rearrangement joins TRBV5-1 to TRBJ2-3; TRBD1 is a possible D gene (6 bases). The V end lost 4 bases, the J end lost 4 bases, and 16 bases lay between the germline ends. The CDR3 extends over 15 amino acids. Germline V gives CDR1 SGHRS, CDR2 YFSETQ. The DNA of the CDR3 is TGCGCCAGCAGCGACGAACAGGGTTGGTCAGATACGCAGTATTTT. Amino acid sequence: CASSDEQGWSDTQYF.

The V and J genes are TRBV2 and TRBJ2-7; D is undetermined. Germline-derived CDR1 and CDR2 are SNHLY and FYNNEI. The V end lost 7 bases, the J end lost 6 bases, and 7 bases lay between the germline ends. This CDR3 contains 10 residues. The CDR3 DNA is TGTGCCAGCAATGGTTTCGAGCAGTACTTC. As protein: CASNGFEQYF.

The CDR3 DNA is TGTGCCAGCTCACCACCCGACGGCAGCCTCAACACTGAAGCTTTCTTT. This sequence encodes CASSPPDGSLNTEAFF. This chain uses TRBV18 with TRBJ1-1; no firm D call. Germline CDR1 KGHSH, CDR2 LQKENI. This CDR3 is 16 amino acids long. With 0 bases removed from V and 2 bases from J, the gap between germline ends came to 13 bases.

This clone showed up just once. This chain uses TRBV27 with TRBJ2-6; no definite D call. CDR1 and CDR2 from the germline V gene are MNHEY and SMNVEV (reference sequence). The V gene lost 6 bases and the J gene lost 4 bases, with 7 bases spanning the gap. The CDR3 has 13 residues. The CDR3 coding sequence is TGTGCCAGCAGCGAATGGGGGGCCAACGTCCTGACTTTC. Translating gives CASSEWGANVLTF.

V gene TRBV21-1 combines with J gene TRBJ1-2. TRBV21-1 is marked as a pseudogene. The CDR3 sequence is 15 residues long. As DNA, the CDR3 is TGTGCCAGCAGCAAATTCAGGGAGGCTAACTATGGCTACACCTTC. It specifies CASSKFREANYGYTF.

The rearrangement joins TRBV27 to TRBJ2-7, with 8 bases matching TRBD1. The junction had 9 bases not matched to a gene; V was cut back by 5 bases and J by 3 bases. Germline-derived CDR1 and CDR2 are MNHEY and SMNVEV (reference sequence). This CDR3 is built from 15 residues. CDR3: CASSPGQGTLYEQYF. The CDR3 DNA reads TGTGCCAGCAGTCCTGGACAGGGCACCCTCTACGAGCAGTACTTC.

The rearrangement uses TRBV7-9 and TRBJ2-5; no clear D gene. This CDR3 has 12 residues. Germline loops: CDR1 SEHNR, CDR2 FQNEAQ (reference sequence). V shed 5 bases and J shed 4 bases, with 8 bases lying between them. The CDR3 loop reads CASSRRRETQYF. The CDR3 bases are TGTGCCAGCAGCAGAAGGAGAGAGACCCAGTACTTC.

The CDR3 sequence is CASSLLGQRYNEQFF. The CDR3 DNA follows: TGTGCCAGCAGTCTCCTGGGACAGCGCTACAATGAGCAGTTCTTC. V is TRBV27 and J is TRBJ2-1; TRBD1 matches 7 bases. The V and J ends lost 5 bases and 3 bases, in that order; junction bases with no gene match: 7. CDR3 length: 15 residues. Germline values: CDR1 MNHEY, CDR2 SMNVEV (reference sequence).

The genes are TRBV27 and TRBJ2-7; TRBD1 aligns across 8 bases. Germline-derived CDR1 and CDR2 are MNHEY and SMNVEV (reference sequence). The CDR3 totals 13 residues. With 8 bases clipped from V and 3 bases from J, the junction kept 6 bases outside the gene matches. The DNA of the CDR3 is TGTGCCAGCGGGATGGGACAGGACTACGAGCAGTACTTC. Its protein product is CASGMGQDYEQYF.

The chain is built from TRBV27 and TRBJ2-7; D might be TRBD2 (5 bases). V lost 6 bases to trimming and J lost 4 bases, with 13 bases between them. The CDR3 runs 13 residues. Germline V CDR1 and CDR2: MNHEY, SMNVEV (reference sequence). The CDR3 region has the DNA TGTGCCAGCAGCCGGGGAGAACGGTACGAGCAGTACTTC. This codes for CASSRGERYEQYF.

The CDR3 sequence: CASSQDWAGGPNTGELFF. For the CDR3, the DNA is TGCGCCAGCAGCCAAGATTGGGCGGGAGGGCCAAACACCGGGGAGCTGTTTTTT. The chain has TRBV4-3 and TRBJ2-2, with TRBD2 identical over 9 bases. The CDR3 is 18 residues long. V gave up 0 bases and J gave up 2 bases; unmatched junction bases: 7. CDR1 is LGHNA and CDR2 is YSLEER in the germline V gene.

The V and J genes are TRBV7-6 and TRBJ2-1; 10 positions match TRBD1. The ends lost 5 bases at V and 5 bases at J; junction bases unmatched: 12. The V gene's germline CDR1 is SGHVS and CDR2 FNYEAQ. The CDR3 covers 17 residues. CDR3 in DNA: TGTGCCAGCAGCCCCACCTGGGGACAGGGGCTCCACAATGAGCAGTTCTTC. Protein sequence: CASSPTWGQGLHNEQFF.

This clone was counted a single time. V and J are TRBV9 and TRBJ2-2; 8 bases fit TRBD2. Germline V CDR1 and CDR2: SGDLS, YYNGEE. The CDR3 contains 19 residues. Unmatched junction bases numbered 11, after V lost 0 bases and J lost 1 base. The CDR3 nucleotides read TGTGCCAGCAGCGTAGCCTATCTAGAGCGGGAGCGGAACACCGGGGAGCTGTTTTTT. Translation gives CASSVAYLERERNTGELFF.

This chain uses TRBV2 with TRBJ2-2; 9 positions match TRBD1. Trimming took 7 bases from V and 7 from J; bases not matched to a gene: 4. CDR1 SNHLY and CDR2 FYNNEI come from the germline V gene. CDR3 length: 13 residues. In DNA, the CDR3 is TGTGCCAGCAAGGGACAGGGCATCGGGGAGCTGTTTTTT. It codes for CASKGQGIGELFF.

The chain has TRBV7-9 and TRBJ2-6; D gene unclear. The V gene lost 3 bases and the J gene lost 4 bases, with 7 bases spanning the gap. Germline V gene sequence: CDR1 SEHNR, CDR2 FQNEAQ (reference sequence). CDR3 length equals 14 residues. The CDR3 loop is CASSLVRGANVLTF. The CDR3 DNA reads TGTGCCAGCAGCTTGGTAAGGGGGGCCAACGTCCTGACTTTC.

This clone was recorded once. The CDR3 spells CAWSPPGHGVGYAQAFF. The CDR3 DNA reads TGTGCCTGGAGCCCACCGGGACACGGGGTGGGGTACGCTCAAGCTTTCTTT. The genes are TRBV30 and TRBJ1-1, with D possibly TRBD1 on 6 matching bases. Trimming shortened V by 3 bases and J by 9 bases, and 29 bases separated the two germline ends. The CDR3 has 17 amino acids. CDR1 is GTSNPN and CDR2 is SVGIG in the germline V gene (reference sequence).

The gene calls are TRBV10-2 and TRBJ2-1, with 10 bases lining up with TRBD2. The junction had 2 bases not matched to a gene; V was cut back by 3 bases and J by 0 bases. The CDR3 has 16 amino acids. CDR1 is WSHSY and CDR2 is SAAADI in the germline V gene. CDR3 bases: TGCGCCAGCAGTGACCCTAGCGGGAGCTCCTACAATGAGCAGTTCTTC. It specifies CASSDPSGSSYNEQFF.